These 30 T cell receptor beta chains were all obtained from the same sample, sequenced in a study of shared clonotypes between healthy human individuals. TCRdb's table, derived via immunoSEQ multiplex PCR, lists solely in-frame clones and lacks some. The table has around 700,000 clones, 92% seen once. As defined, naive CD8 cells were CD45RO-negative and positively selected for CCR7, with terminally differentiated effector memory CD45RA+ cells excluded. The specimen sequenced was naive CD8+ T cells sorted from blood. All receptors derive from a young man in good health.

CDR3 bases: TGCGCCAGCAGCCAAGAGCCACTAGAATTGTACGAGCAGTACTTC. Amino acid sequence: CASSQEPLELYEQYF. The rearrangement links TRBV4-1 to TRBJ2-7; a possible D gene is TRBD2 (5 bases). V was pared by 0 bases and J by 4 bases, with 13 bases between. CDR1 is MGHRA, CDR2 YSYEKL, per germline. The CDR3 contains 15 residues.

This chain connects TRBV29-1 to TRBJ2-7; no clear D gene. This CDR3 spans 12 amino acids. V lost 3 bases and J lost 0, with 6 bases in between. From germline, CDR1 is SQVTM and CDR2 ANQGSEA. The CDR3 coding sequence is TGCAGCGTTGACGACAACTCCTACGAGCAGTACTTC. The encoded protein is CSVDDNSYEQYF.

The chain uses TRBV10-3 and TRBJ2-2; 7 nucleotides agree with TRBD1. V was pared by 4 bases and J by 2 bases, with 10 bases of the junction left unmatched. Germline V gives CDR1 ENHRY, CDR2 SYGVKD. The CDR3 runs 17 residues. This CDR3 reads CAISGLGQSQNTGELFF. CDR3 in DNA: TGTGCCATCAGTGGGTTGGGACAGTCACAAAACACCGGGGAGCTGTTTTTT.

The J gene is TRBJ2-4, the V gene TRBV6-5, with D hard to call. V lost 4 bases and J lost 6, with 10 bases in between. Germline lookup yields CDR1 MNHEY and CDR2 SVGAGI. CDR3 length: 13 residues. In nucleotides, the CDR3 is TGTGCCAGCAGTTTTGACTTCGGAAACATTCAGTACTTC. Residues: CASSFDFGNIQYF.

For the CDR3, the DNA is TGCGCCAGCAGCCAAGCGGCTAGCGGGAGCAATGAGCAGTTCTTC. This gives the protein CASSQAASGSNEQFF. This chain links TRBV4-3 with TRBJ2-1; 10 bases match TRBD2. The germline V gene has CDR1 LGHNA and CDR2 YSLEER. The CDR3 sequence is 15 residues long. The V segment lost 1 base and the J segment 6 bases; nucleotides outside the gene matches: 3.

The genes are TRBV13 and TRBJ2-7; D may be TRBD2 (6 bases). Trimming shortened V by 4 bases and J by 4 bases, and 11 bases separated the two germline ends. This CDR3 region has 13 residues. The V gene's germline CDR1 is PRHDT and CDR2 FYEKMQ (reference sequence). The CDR3, as DNA: TGTGCCAGCAGCTCCCGGGACTCTTACGAGCAGTACTTC. Protein sequence: CASSSRDSYEQYF.

The rearrangement uses TRBV9 and TRBJ2-5; TRBD2 matches 9 bases. The length of the CDR3 is 17 residues. Germline values: CDR1 SGDLS, CDR2 YYNGEE. Germline trimming cut 5 bases from V and 2 bases from J; bases unmatched to any gene: 13. The CDR3 DNA reads as TGTGCCAGCAGTCCTGCGGGAGGGTTTTTGGGGCAAGAGACCCAGTACTTC. It translates to CASSPAGGFLGQETQYF.

The V gene is TRBV7-9, the J gene TRBJ2-3; 8 bases are a match to TRBD2. The CDR3 covers 17 residues. V shed 2 bases and J 2 bases; nucleotides not matched to a gene: 9. Per the germline V gene, CDR1 is SEHNR and CDR2 is FQNEAQ (reference sequence). The CDR3 sequence: CASSLSGLAGHTDTQYF. The CDR3 DNA follows: TGTGCCAGCAGCTTAAGTGGTTTAGCGGGACACACAGATACGCAGTATTTT.

This clone appeared a single time. V usage is TRBV5-5 and J usage is TRBJ1-5, with 7 bases fitting TRBD1. With V trimmed by 4 bases and J by 0 bases, 10 bases remained unmatched. Germline-derived CDR1 and CDR2 are SGHKS and YYEKEE (reference sequence). The CDR3 is 17 residues long. CDR3 loop: CASSQDRLSLSNQPQHF. For the CDR3, the DNA is TGTGCCAGCAGCCAGGACAGGTTAAGTCTTAGCAATCAGCCCCAGCATTTT.

DNA of the CDR3: TGTGCCACCAGCAGCCCAGGGGATGGCACAGATACGCAGTATTTT. It translates to CATSSPGDGTDTQYF. The chain carries TRBV15 and TRBJ2-3, with a tentative D call TRBD1 (6 bases). The CDR3 loop spans 15 amino acids. The germline V gene encodes CDR1 LNHNV and CDR2 YYDKDF (reference sequence). Trimming took off 3 bases at V and 1 base at J, with 11 bases between the two ends. Full variable domain (missing parts from reference TRBV15 and TRBJ2-3): DAMVIQNPRYQVTQFGKPVTLSCSQTLNHNVMYWYQQKSSQAPKLLFHYYDKDFNNEADTPDNFQSRRPNTSFCFLDIRSPGLGDTAMYLCATSSPGDGTDTQYFGPGTRLTVL.

About this clone: At one boundary the junction diverges from the germline segment, which might be a read error. The chain recombines TRBV29-1 with TRBJ1-2; TRBD1 matches 7 bases. Per germline, CDR1 SQVTM and CDR2 ANQGSEA. This CDR3 region has 14 residues. The CDR3 is CSVEDREHNYGYTF. The CDR3 coding sequence is TGCAGCGTCGAAGACAGGGAGCATAACTATGGCTACACCTTC.

V and J are TRBV2 and TRBJ2-1; tentatively, D is TRBD1 (5 bases). The V and J ends lost 8 bases and 0 bases respectively, with 20 bases between them. Germline V CDR1 and CDR2: SNHLY, FYNNEI. The CDR3 length is 17 residues. CDR3 region: CASSLGVPLSSYNEQFF. The CDR3 DNA reads as TGTGCCAGCTCGTTAGGGGTCCCGCTGAGCTCCTACAATGAGCAGTTCTTC. Together with reference TRBV2 and TRBJ2-1, the CDR3 gives the full variable domain: EPEVTQTPSHQVTQMGQEVILRCVPISNHLYFYWYRQILGQKVEFLVSFYNNEISEKSEIFDDQFSVERPDGSNFTLKIRSTKLEDSAMYFCASSLGVPLSSYNEQFFGPGTRLTVL.

The chain couples TRBV10-3 to TRBJ2-7; 9 bases agree with TRBD1. Germline-derived CDR1 and CDR2 are ENHRY and SYGVKD. This CDR3 is 14 amino acids long. V shed 2 bases, J shed 5 bases, and the junction held 4 bases outside the gene matches. This chain's CDR3 is CAISEGTGSHEQYF. CDR3 DNA: TGTGCCATCAGTGAGGGGACAGGGTCTCACGAGCAGTACTTC.

The genes are TRBV11-2 and TRBJ1-3; unclear D gene. CDR1 SGHAT and CDR2 FQNNGV come from the germline V gene. The CDR3 loop spans 14 amino acids. Trimming removed 2 bases from V and 4 bases from J, with 9 bases in between. CDR3: CASSLQPQGNTIYF. CDR3 coding DNA: TGTGCCAGCAGCTTACAACCCCAGGGAAACACCATATATTTT.

This chain's CDR3 is CASKRGGGPRDTQYF. The DNA of the CDR3 is TGTGCCAGCAAGAGAGGGGGAGGGCCAAGGGATACGCAGTATTTT. The chain uses TRBV27 and TRBJ2-3, with D possibly matching TRBD2 (7 bases). Per the germline V gene, CDR1 is MNHEY and CDR2 is SMNVEV (reference sequence). V was cut by 7 bases and J by 6 bases, with 20 bases left in between. This CDR3 comprises 15 residues.

V gene TRBV6-6 combines with J gene TRBJ1-1, with a possible D match to TRBD1 (6 bases). Trimming took off 1 base at V and 7 bases at J, with 10 bases between the two ends. The germline V gene encodes CDR1 MNHNY and CDR2 SVGAGI (reference sequence). The CDR3 is made up of 13 amino acids. The CDR3 bases are TGTGCCAGCAGTTACTATGGAGGGGGTGAAGCTTTCTTT. Translation: CASSYYGGGEAFF.

This sequence joins TRBV27 and TRBJ2-1; 10 bases line up with TRBD1. The V and J ends lost 5 bases and 4 bases, in that order; junction bases with no gene match: 5. Germline V gene data show CDR1 as MNHEY and CDR2 as SMNVEV (reference sequence). The CDR3 totals 15 residues. The CDR3 protein is CASSGRTGGYNEQFF. The CDR3 nucleotides read TGTGCCAGCAGTGGAAGGACAGGGGGTTACAATGAGCAGTTCTTC.

The chain couples TRBV2 to TRBJ1-2, with unresolved D. The CDR3 contains 14 residues. CDR1 and CDR2 (germline): SNHLY, FYNNEI. Trimming shortened V by 5 bases and J by 0 bases, and 10 bases separated the two germline ends. The CDR3 bases are TGTGCCAGCAGTTCATACATAGCTAACTATGGCTACACCTTC. Translating it yields CASSSYIANYGYTF.

The J gene is TRBJ1-1, the V gene TRBV27; D perhaps matches TRBD1 (5 bases). Trimming stripped 5 bases from V and 14 bases from J, with 27 bases between. This CDR3 is built from 15 residues. Germline assignment: CDR1 MNHEY and CDR2 SMNVEV (reference sequence). The CDR3 sequence is CASSPIPMTVGGDFF. In DNA form, the CDR3 reads TGTGCCAGCAGTCCCATCCCCATGACAGTCGGGGGTGACTTCTTT.

The chain recombines TRBV5-6 with TRBJ1-1; possibly TRBD1 for D (6 bases). CDR1 is SGHDT and CDR2 is YYEEEE in the germline V gene. The CDR3 runs to 16 residues. V was shortened by 0 bases and J by 4 bases, with 16 bases between the two germline ends. CDR3 region: CASSLAPQGGSTEAFF. For the CDR3, the DNA is TGTGCCAGCAGCTTGGCCCCACAGGGAGGGTCCACTGAAGCTTTCTTT.

The chain links TRBV7-2 to TRBJ1-5; a possible D gene is TRBD1 (6 bases). Trimming pared 5 bases from V and 6 bases from J, leaving 14 bases between. Germline CDR1 is SGHTA and CDR2 is FQGNSA. This CDR3 has 14 residues. DNA of the CDR3: TGTGCCAGCAGCCCCAGGGACATACGTCAGCCCCAGCATTTT. Encoded protein: CASSPRDIRQPQHF.

The chain employs TRBV13 and TRBJ1-4; unclear D gene. Per germline, CDR1 PRHDT and CDR2 FYEKMQ (reference sequence). Deletions cut 3 bases from V and 2 bases from J, with 10 bases between. The CDR3 loop spans 15 amino acids. CDR3 nucleotide sequence: TGTGCCAGCAGCTTTCTCGAAGGGACTAATGAAAAACTGTTTTTT. Translating it yields CASSFLEGTNEKLFF.

V is TRBV9 and J is TRBJ2-7, with TRBD2 as a possible D gene (6 bases). Germline-derived CDR1 and CDR2 are SGDLS and YYNGEE. The CDR3 is made up of 14 amino acids. The germline V and J ends were trimmed by 4 bases and 4 bases, with 15 bases remaining between them. The CDR3 bases are TGTGCCAGCAGCCCCCCGGGACTGTGGTACGAGCAGTACTTC. Its translation is CASSPPGLWYEQYF. Full variable domain (missing parts from reference TRBV9 and TRBJ2-7): DSGVTQTPKHLITATGQRVTLRCSPRSGDLSVYWYQQSLDQGLQFLIQYYNGEERAKGNILERFSAQQFPDLHSELNLSSLELGDSALYFCASSPPGLWYEQYFGPGTRLTVT.

This clone was counted a single time. CDR3 in amino acids: CASSPRPGRGDLNTEAFF. In nucleotides, the CDR3 is TGCGCCAGCAGCCCCCGTCCGGGCAGGGGCGACCTGAACACTGAAGCTTTCTTT. The V call is TRBV5-1, the J call TRBJ1-1; D is perhaps TRBD1 (6 bases). In germline, CDR1 is SGHRS, CDR2 YFSETQ. Trimming removed 4 bases from V and 0 bases from J, with 22 bases in between. This CDR3 has 18 residues.

The gene calls are TRBV15 and TRBJ1-2, with a possible D match to TRBD1 (6 bases). CDR1 and CDR2 from the germline V gene are LNHNV and YYDKDF (reference sequence). This CDR3 is 17 amino acids long. Trimming took off 6 bases at V and 5 bases at J, with 25 bases between the two ends. CDR3 bases: TGTGCCACCAGAGCCCACTTAGGGGGAGGACCTTCATATGGCTACACCTTC. Protein product: CATRAHLGGGPSYGYTF.

The J gene is TRBJ2-7, the V gene TRBV5-6; D possibly uses TRBD1 or TRBD2 (5 bases each). The CDR3 is made up of 15 amino acids. Trimming pared 4 bases from V and 5 bases from J, leaving 19 bases between. Germline CDR1 and CDR2: SGHDT and YYEEEE. The CDR3 DNA sequence: TGTGCCAGCAGCCCGGCGACGAGGGGCTTCAACGAGCAGTACTTC. Residues: CASSPATRGFNEQYF. Looking up the rest from reference TRBV5-6 and TRBJ2-7 gives the full variable domain: DAGVTQSPTHLIKTRGQQVTLRCSPKSGHDTVSWYQQALGQGPQFIFQYYEEEERQRGNFPDRFSGHQFPNYSSELNVNALLLGDSALYLCASSPATRGFNEQYFGPGTRLTVT.

This chain links TRBV6-4 with TRBJ2-5, with 10 bases lining up with TRBD1. Trimming took 4 bases from V and 6 from J; bases not matched to a gene: 8. The germline gives CDR1 MRHNA, CDR2 SNTAGT. The CDR3 consists of 15 residues. CDR3 residues: CASSAMTGGWKTQYF. CDR3 nucleotide sequence: TGTGCCAGCAGTGCTATGACAGGGGGCTGGAAGACCCAGTACTTC.

Points on this clone: Different DNA sequences within this sample yield the same CDR3. The rearrangement links TRBV18 to TRBJ2-5; D is unclear. From germline, CDR1 is KGHSH and CDR2 LQKENI. This CDR3 is 14 amino acids long. Between the trimmed V and J ends, which lost 3 bases and 5 bases, there was a span of 13 bases. The CDR3 region has the DNA TGTGCCAGCTCACCCCCGGGTCAACGGGAGACCCAGTACTTC. It is translated as CASSPPGQRETQYF.

J is TRBJ2-2 and V is TRBV29-1, with 9 bases that match TRBD1. V lost 2 bases, J lost 6 bases, and 16 bases stayed unmatched. The CDR3 runs to 18 residues. Germline V gene data show CDR1 as SQVTM and CDR2 as ANQGSEA. The CDR3 DNA follows: TGCAGCGTTGAATCTCCCTCGGGTGGGACAGGGTTGGCCGGGGAGCTGTTTTTT. Its translation is CSVESPSGGTGLAGELFF.

This chain joins TRBV2 and TRBJ1-4; the D is unclear. The CDR3 has 15 residues. Trimming took off 4 bases at V and 2 bases at J, with 11 bases between the two ends. Germline CDR1 and CDR2: SNHLY and FYNNEI. The CDR3 bases are TGTGCCAGCAGTGGCCTCAGTTCTACTAATGAAAAACTGTTTTTT. Translating gives CASSGLSSTNEKLFF. The entire variable domain, with the rest obtained from reference TRBV2 and TRBJ1-4, is as follows: EPEVTQTPSHQVTQMGQEVILRCVPISNHLYFYWYRQILGQKVEFLVSFYNNEISEKSEIFDDQFSVERPDGSNFTLKIRSTKLEDSAMYFCASSGLSSTNEKLFFGSGTQLSVL.